The 3 T cell receptor beta chains in this list originate from one sample, sequenced in a study of cytomegalovirus exposure and HLA in healthy donors. Amplification used 60 Vbeta primers and 13 Jbeta primers. Assay used: immunoSEQ multiplex PCR; TCRdb lists only in-frame clones, some missing. The listing contains roughly 120,000 clones. Material for sequencing was PBMCs. The receptors derive from a young man in good health and CMV-seronegative.

J is TRBJ2-1 and V is TRBV18; no firm D call. The CDR3 is 14 amino acids. Germline CDR1 is KGHSH and CDR2 is LQKENI. V lost 1 base and J lost 2, with 6 bases in between. This CDR3 is CASSPLTPYNEQFF. CDR3 sequence (DNA): TGTGCCAGCTCACCACTTACACCCTACAATGAGCAGTTCTTC.

V gene TRBV5-1 combines with J gene TRBJ1-6, with D hard to call. Per germline, CDR1 SGHRS and CDR2 YFSETQ. The CDR3 is made up of 15 amino acids. V lost 4 bases, J lost 5 bases, and 13 bases lay in between. Written as DNA, the CDR3 is TGCGCCAGCAGCCCATTAGCGGCAGATAATTCACCCCTCCACTTT. This sequence encodes CASSPLAADNSPLHF.

This chain connects TRBV29-1 to TRBJ2-1; 7 bases agree with TRBD2. This CDR3 comprises 14 residues. Looked up from germline, CDR1 is SQVTM and CDR2 is ANQGSEA. Trimming took 5 bases from V and 5 from J; bases not matched to a gene: 9. CDR3: CSVCEGSGNNEQFF. DNA for the CDR3: TGCAGCGTTTGTGAGGGGAGCGGGAACAATGAGCAGTTCTTC.